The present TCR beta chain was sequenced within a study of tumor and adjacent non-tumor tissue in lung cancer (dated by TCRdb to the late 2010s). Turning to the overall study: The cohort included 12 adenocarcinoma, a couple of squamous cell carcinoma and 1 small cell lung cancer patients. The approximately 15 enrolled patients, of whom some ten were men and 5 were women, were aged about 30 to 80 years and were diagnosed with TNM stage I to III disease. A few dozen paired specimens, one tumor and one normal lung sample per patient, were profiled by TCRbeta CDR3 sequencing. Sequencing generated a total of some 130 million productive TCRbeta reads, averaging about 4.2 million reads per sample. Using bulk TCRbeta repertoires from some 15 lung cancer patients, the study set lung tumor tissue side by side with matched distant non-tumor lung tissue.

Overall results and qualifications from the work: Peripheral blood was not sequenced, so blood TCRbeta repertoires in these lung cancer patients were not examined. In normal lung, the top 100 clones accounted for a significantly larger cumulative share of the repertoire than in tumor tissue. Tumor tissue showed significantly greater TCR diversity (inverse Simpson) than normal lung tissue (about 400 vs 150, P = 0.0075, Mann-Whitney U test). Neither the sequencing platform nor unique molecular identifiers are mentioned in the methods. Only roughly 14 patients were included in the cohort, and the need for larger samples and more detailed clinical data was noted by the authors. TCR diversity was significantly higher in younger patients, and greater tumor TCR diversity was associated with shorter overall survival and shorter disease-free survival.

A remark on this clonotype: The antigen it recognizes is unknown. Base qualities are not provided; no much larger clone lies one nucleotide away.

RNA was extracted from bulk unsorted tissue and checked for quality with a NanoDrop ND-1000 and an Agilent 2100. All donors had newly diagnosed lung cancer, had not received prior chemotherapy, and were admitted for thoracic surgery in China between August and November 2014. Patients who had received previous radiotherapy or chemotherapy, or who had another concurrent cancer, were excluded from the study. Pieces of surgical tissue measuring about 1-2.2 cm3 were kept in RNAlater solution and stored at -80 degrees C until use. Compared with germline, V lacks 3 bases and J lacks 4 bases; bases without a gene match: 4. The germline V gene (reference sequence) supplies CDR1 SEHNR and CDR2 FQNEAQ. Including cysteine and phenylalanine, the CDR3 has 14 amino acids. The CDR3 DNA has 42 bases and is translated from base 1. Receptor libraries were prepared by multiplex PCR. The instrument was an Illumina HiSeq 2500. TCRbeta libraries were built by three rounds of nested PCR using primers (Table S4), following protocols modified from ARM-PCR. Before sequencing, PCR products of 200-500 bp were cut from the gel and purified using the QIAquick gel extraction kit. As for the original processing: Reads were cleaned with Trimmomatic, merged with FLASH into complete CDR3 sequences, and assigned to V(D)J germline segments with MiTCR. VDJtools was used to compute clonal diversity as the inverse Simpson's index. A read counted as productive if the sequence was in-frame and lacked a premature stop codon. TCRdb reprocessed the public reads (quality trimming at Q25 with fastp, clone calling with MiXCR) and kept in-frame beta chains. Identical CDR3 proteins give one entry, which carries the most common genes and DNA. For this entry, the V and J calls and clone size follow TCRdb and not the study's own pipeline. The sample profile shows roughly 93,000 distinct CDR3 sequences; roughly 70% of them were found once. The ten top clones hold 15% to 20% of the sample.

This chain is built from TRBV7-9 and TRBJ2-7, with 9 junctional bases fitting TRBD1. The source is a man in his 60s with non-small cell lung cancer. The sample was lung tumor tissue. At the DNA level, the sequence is TGTGCCAGCAGCTTTCGGACAGGGGAATACGAGCAGTACTTC. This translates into CASSFRTGEYEQYF.